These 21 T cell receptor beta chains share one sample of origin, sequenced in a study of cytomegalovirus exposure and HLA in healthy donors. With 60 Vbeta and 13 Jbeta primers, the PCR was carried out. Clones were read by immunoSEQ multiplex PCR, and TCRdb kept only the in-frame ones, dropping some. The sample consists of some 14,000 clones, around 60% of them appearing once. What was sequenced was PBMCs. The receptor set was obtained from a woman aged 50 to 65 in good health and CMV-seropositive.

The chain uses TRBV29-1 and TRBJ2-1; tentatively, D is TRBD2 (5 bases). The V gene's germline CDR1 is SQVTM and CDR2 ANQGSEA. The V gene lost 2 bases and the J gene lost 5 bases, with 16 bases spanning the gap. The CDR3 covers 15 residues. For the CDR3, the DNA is TGCAGCGTTGAAAAGGGCGACTACGCTAACAATGAGCAGTTCTTC. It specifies CSVEKGDYANNEQFF.

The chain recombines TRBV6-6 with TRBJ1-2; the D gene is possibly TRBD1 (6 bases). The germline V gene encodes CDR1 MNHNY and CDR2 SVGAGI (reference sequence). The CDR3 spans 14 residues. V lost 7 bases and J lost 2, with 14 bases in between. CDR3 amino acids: CASNRGSSNYGYTF. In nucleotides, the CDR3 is TGTGCCAGCAATAGGGGGTCGTCGAACTATGGCTACACCTTC.

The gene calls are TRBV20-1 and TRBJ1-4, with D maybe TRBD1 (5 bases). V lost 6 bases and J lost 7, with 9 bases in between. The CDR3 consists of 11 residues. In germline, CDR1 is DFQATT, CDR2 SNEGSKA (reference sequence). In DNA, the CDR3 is TGCAGTGCCAGGGAGGTTGAAAAACTGTTTTTT. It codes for CSAREVEKLFF.

In nucleotides, the CDR3 is TGTGCCATCAGTGAAACTACCGGGACAGGGGTGAGGACTGAAGCTTTCTTT. It specifies CAISETTGTGVRTEAFF. The genes are TRBV10-3 and TRBJ1-1; TRBD1 matches at 10 bases. Germline CDR1 reads ENHRY; CDR2 reads SYGVKD. After removal of 3 bases from V and 5 bases from J, the junction contained 12 bases not matched to a gene. This CDR3 contains 17 residues.

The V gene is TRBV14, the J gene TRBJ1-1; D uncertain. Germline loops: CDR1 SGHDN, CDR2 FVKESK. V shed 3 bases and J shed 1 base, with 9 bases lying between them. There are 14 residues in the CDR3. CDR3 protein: CASSHGGKNTEAFF. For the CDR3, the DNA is TGTGCCAGCAGCCATGGCGGGAAGAACACTGAAGCTTTCTTT.

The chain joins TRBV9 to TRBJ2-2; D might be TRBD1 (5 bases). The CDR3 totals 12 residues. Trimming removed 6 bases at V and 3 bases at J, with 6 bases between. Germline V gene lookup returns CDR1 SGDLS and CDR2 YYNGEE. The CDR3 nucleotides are TGTGCCAGCACAGGGTACACCGGGGAGCTGTTTTTT. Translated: CASTGYTGELFF.

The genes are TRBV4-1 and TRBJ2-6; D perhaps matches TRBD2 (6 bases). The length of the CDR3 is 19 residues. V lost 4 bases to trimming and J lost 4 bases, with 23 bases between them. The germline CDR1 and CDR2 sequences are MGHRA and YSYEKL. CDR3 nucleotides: TGCGCCAGCAGCCCGACCACTAGCCCACTTCCGCACGGGGCCAACGTCCTGACTTTC. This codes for CASSPTTSPLPHGANVLTF.

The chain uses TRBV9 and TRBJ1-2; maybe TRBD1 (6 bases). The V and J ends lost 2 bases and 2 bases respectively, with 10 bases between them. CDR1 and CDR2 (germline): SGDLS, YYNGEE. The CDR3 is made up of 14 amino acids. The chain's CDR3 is CASSVFGTNYGYTF. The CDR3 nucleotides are TGTGCCAGCAGCGTGTTCGGGACAAACTATGGCTACACCTTC.

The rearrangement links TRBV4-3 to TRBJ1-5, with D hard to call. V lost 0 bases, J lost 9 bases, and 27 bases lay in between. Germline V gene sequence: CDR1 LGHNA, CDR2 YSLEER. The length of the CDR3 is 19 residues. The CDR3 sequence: CASSQDIRGSSTGSSPQHF. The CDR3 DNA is TGCGCCAGCAGCCAAGATATTCGGGGATCCTCCACGGGATCGTCGCCCCAGCATTTT.

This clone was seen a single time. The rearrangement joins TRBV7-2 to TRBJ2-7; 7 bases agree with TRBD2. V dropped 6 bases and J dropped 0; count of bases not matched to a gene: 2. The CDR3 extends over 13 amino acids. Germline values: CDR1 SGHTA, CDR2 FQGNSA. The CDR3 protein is CASRGGSSYEQYF. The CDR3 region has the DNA TGTGCCAGCAGAGGCGGGAGCTCCTACGAGCAGTACTTC.

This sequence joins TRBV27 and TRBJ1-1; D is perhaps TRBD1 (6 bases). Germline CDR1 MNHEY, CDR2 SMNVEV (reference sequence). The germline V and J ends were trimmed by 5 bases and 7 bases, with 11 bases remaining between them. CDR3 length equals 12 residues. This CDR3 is CASSPDRIEAFF. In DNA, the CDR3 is TGTGCCAGCAGTCCAGACAGGATTGAAGCTTTCTTT.

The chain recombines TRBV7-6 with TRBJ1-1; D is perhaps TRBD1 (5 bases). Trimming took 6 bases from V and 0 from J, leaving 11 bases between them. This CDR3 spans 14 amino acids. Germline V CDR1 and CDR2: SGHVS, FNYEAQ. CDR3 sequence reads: CASRADRVNTEAFF. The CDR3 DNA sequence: TGTGCCAGCAGAGCAGACAGAGTGAACACTGAAGCTTTCTTT.

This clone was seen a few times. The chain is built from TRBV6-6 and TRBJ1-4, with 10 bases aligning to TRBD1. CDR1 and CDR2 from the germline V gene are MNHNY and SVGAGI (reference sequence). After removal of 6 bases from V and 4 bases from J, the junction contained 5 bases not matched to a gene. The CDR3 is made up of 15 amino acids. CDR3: CASRPGQGLNEKLFF. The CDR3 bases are TGTGCCAGCAGGCCGGGACAGGGGCTTAATGAAAAACTGTTTTTT.

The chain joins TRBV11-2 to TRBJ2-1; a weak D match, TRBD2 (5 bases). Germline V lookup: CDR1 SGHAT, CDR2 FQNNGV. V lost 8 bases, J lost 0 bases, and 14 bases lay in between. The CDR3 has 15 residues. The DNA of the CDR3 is TGTGCCAGCGCCGTGGAGGCGAGCTCCTACAATGAGCAGTTCTTC. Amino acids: CASAVEASSYNEQFF.

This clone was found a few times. The CDR3 nucleotides read TGTGCCAGCAAGCAGGGGATGAACACTGAAGCTTTCTTT. It is translated as CASKQGMNTEAFF. This chain uses TRBV6-1 with TRBJ1-1; TRBD1 is a possible D gene (6 bases). Between the trimmed V and J ends, which lost 7 bases and 0 bases, there was a span of 9 bases. CDR1 is MNHNS, CDR2 SASEGT, per germline. This CDR3 is 13 amino acids long.

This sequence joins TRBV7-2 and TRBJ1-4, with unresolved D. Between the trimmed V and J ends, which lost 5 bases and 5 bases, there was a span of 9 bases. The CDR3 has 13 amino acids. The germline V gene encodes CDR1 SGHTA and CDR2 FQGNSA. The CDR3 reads CASSPRGNEKLFF. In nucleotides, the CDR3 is TGTGCCAGCAGCCCCCGGGGAAATGAAAAACTGTTTTTT.

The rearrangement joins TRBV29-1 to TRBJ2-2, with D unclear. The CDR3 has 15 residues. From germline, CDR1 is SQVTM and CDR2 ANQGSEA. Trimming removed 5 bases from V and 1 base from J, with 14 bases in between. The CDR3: CSVKNAEMNTGELFF. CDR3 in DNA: TGCAGCGTTAAAAATGCGGAGATGAACACCGGGGAGCTGTTTTTT.

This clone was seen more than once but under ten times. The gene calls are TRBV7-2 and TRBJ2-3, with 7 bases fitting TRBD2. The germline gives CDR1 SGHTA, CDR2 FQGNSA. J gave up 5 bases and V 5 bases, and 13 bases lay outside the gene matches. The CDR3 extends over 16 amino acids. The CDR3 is CASSPNGQRGGDTQYF. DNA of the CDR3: TGTGCCAGCAGCCCGAATGGGCAGCGGGGCGGAGATACGCAGTATTTT.

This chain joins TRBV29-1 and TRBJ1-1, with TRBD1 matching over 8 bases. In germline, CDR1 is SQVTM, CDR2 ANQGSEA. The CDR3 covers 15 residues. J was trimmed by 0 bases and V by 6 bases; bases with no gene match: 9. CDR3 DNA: TGCAGCGTAGACAGGGGCGGAGGGATGAACACTGAAGCTTTCTTT. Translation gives CSVDRGGGMNTEAFF. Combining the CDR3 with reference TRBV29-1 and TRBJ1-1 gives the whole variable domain SAVISQKPSRDICQRGTSLTIQCQVDSQVTMMFWYRQQPGQSLTLIATANQGSEATYESGFVIDKFPISRPNLTFSTLTVSNMSPEDSSIYLCSVDRGGGMNTEAFFGQGTRLTVV.

The CDR3 DNA reads TGTGCCAGCAGCCAGAATATTGGACAGGGCATCACTGAAGCTTTCTTT. Translating gives CASSQNIGQGITEAFF. The chain recombines TRBV14 with TRBJ1-1; 8 nucleotides align to TRBD1. V shed 3 bases and J 4 bases; nucleotides not matched to a gene: 10. The CDR3 runs to 16 residues. Looked up from germline, CDR1 is SGHDN and CDR2 is FVKESK. The full variable domain, rest sourced from reference TRBV14 and TRBJ1-1, is EAGVTQFPSHSVIEKGQTVTLRCDPISGHDNLYWYRRVMGKEIKFLLHFVKESKQDESGMPNNRFLAERTGGTYSTLKVQPAELEDSGVYFCASSQNIGQGITEAFFGQGTRLTVV.

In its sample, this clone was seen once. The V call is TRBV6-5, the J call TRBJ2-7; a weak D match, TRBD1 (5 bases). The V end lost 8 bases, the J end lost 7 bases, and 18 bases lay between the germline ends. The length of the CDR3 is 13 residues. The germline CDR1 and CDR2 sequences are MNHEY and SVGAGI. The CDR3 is CASGLQVYREQYF. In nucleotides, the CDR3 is TGTGCCAGCGGTCTACAGGTTTATAGGGAGCAGTACTTC.